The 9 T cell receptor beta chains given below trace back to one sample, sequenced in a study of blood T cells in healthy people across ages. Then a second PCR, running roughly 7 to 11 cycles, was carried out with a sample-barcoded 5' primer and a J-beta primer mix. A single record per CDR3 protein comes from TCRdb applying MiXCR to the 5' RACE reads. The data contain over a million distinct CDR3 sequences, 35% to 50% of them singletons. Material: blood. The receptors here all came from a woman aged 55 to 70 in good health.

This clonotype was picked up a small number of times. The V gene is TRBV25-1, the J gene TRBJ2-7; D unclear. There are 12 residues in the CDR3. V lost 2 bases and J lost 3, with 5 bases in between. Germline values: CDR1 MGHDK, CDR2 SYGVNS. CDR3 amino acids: CASSENDYEQYF. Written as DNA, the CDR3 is TGTGCCAGCAGTGAAAATGACTACGAGCAGTACTTC.

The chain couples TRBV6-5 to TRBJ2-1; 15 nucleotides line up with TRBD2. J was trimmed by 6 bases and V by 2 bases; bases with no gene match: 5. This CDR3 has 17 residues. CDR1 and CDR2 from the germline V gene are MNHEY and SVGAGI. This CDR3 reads CASSYGLAGGILNEQFF. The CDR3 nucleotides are TGTGCCAGCAGTTACGGACTAGCGGGAGGGATACTCAATGAGCAGTTCTTC.

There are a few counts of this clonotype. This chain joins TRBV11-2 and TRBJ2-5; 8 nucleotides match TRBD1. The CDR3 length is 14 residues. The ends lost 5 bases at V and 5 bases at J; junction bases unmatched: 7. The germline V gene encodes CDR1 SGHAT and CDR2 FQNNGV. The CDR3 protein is CASSKDRGGETQYF. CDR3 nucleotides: TGTGCCAGCAGCAAAGACAGGGGTGGGGAGACCCAGTACTTC.

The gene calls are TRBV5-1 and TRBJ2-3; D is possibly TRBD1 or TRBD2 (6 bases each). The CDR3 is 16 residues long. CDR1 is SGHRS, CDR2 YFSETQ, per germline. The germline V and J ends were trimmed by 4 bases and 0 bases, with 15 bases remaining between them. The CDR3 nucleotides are TGCGCCAGCAGCCGAATCGAGGGGGGTAGCACAGATACGCAGTATTTT. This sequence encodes CASSRIEGGSTDTQYF.

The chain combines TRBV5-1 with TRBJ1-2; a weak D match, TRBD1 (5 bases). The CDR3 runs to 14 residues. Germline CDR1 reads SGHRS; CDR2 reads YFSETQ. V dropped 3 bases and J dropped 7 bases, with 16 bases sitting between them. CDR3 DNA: TGCGCCAGCAGCTCTCAGGGTGGAGGCGGTGGCTACACCTTC. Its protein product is CASSSQGGGGGYTF.

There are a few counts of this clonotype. In DNA form, the CDR3 reads TGTGCCACCAGCAGAGTGATGGGGGGAGGAAACAATGAGCAGTTCTTC. Translating gives CATSRVMGGGNNEQFF. The rearrangement uses TRBV15 and TRBJ2-1; maybe TRBD2 (6 bases). CDR1 and CDR2 (germline): LNHNV, YYDKDF (reference sequence). The CDR3 consists of 16 residues. The ends were cut back, 1 base at V and 5 bases at J, with 15 bases in the middle.

The CDR3 protein is CASSFLAGGFTDTQYF. The CDR3 DNA reads as TGTGCCAGCAGCTTCTTAGCGGGAGGGTTCACAGATACGCAGTATTTT. V usage is TRBV11-2 and J usage is TRBJ2-3, with TRBD2 matching 11 bases. The CDR3 has 16 residues. Germline CDR1 and CDR2: SGHAT and FQNNGV. Trimming removed 3 bases from V and 2 bases from J; junction bases left unmatched: 4.

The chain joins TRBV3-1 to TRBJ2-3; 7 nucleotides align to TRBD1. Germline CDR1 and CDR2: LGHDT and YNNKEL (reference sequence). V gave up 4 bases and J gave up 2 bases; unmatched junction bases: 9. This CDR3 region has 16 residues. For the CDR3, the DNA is TGTGCCAGCAGCCGAACGACAGGGCTTCACACAGATACGCAGTATTTT. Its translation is CASSRTTGLHTDTQYF.

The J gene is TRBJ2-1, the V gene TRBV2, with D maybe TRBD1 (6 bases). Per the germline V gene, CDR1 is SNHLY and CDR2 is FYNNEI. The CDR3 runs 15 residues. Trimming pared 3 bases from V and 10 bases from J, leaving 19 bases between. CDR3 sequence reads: CASSEGAQGPFEQFF. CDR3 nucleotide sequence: TGTGCCAGCAGTGAGGGGGCACAGGGCCCCTTCGAGCAGTTCTTC.